This TCR beta chain was found in a study of CD8 T cells in Susac syndrome. This CDR3 contains 13 residues. CDR1 and CDR2 (germline): SQVTM, ANQGSEA. Trimming left V 5 bases short and J 3 bases short, with 14 bases between. A quantity of roughly 0.5 to 1 ug RNA underwent reverse transcription using random hexamers. TCR beta CDR3 was amplified by immunoSEQ multiplex PCR. This amplification extended across 54 Vbeta and 13 Jbeta segments. TCRdb reanalysed the immunoSEQ multiplex PCR reads using MiXCR and keeps one entry per CDR3 protein. Among 200,000 to 300,000 distinct CDR3 sequences listed, about 96% were seen once.

The sequence was obtained from a human donor with Susac syndrome. V gene TRBV29-1 combines with J gene TRBJ2-7; tentatively, D is TRBD1 or TRBD2 (5 bases each). The sequenced sample was CD4+ T cells from PBMCs. DNA for the CDR3: TGCAGCGTTTACCGGGACGGCCTCTACGAGCAGTACTTC. It specifies CSVYRDGLYEQYF.